Each of the 8 T cell receptor beta chains below was sequenced from the same sample in a study of pediatric ulcerative colitis. One to two pinch biopsies were taken from the rectum during colonoscopy. TCRdb keeps only in-frame clones here, not all; method: immunoSEQ multiplex PCR. Among about 22,000 clones listed, around 69% were seen once. The sequenced sample was gut tissue. These receptors were taken from a boy between 5 and 17 years old with severe ulcerative colitis.

V and J are TRBV4-1 and TRBJ2-3; TRBD1 matches 9 bases. The trim removed 0 bases at V and 9 bases at J, leaving 13 bases unmatched. CDR3 length: 17 residues. CDR1 and CDR2 (germline): MGHRA, YSYEKL. CDR3 in DNA: TGCGCCAGCAGCCAAGATACTTCGGGACAGGGTTTATGGACGCAGTATTTT. Its protein product is CASSQDTSGQGLWTQYF.

V usage is TRBV29-1 and J usage is TRBJ2-3; a possible D gene is TRBD2 (5 bases). This CDR3 spans 12 amino acids. Germline V lookup: CDR1 SQVTM, CDR2 ANQGSEA. V was shortened by 3 bases and J by 3 bases, with 7 bases between the two germline ends. CDR3 coding DNA: TGCAGCGTTGAGGTAGCGACAGATACGCAGTATTTT. Translated, it gives CSVEVATDTQYF.

This rearrangement joins TRBV29-1 to TRBJ1-4; TRBD1 is a possible D gene (5 bases). The germline CDR1 and CDR2 sequences are SQVTM and ANQGSEA. The germline V and J ends were trimmed by 7 bases and 3 bases, with 12 bases remaining between them. CDR3 length: 13 amino acids. This CDR3 is CSAQGRANEKLFF. In DNA form, the CDR3 reads TGCAGCGCGCAGGGAAGGGCTAATGAAAAACTGTTTTTT.

There are a few counts of this clone. V usage is TRBV6-5 and J usage is TRBJ1-4; the D gene is possibly TRBD1 (6 bases). The V gene lost 5 bases and the J gene lost 4 bases, with 14 bases spanning the gap. The germline V gene has CDR1 MNHEY and CDR2 SVGAGI. This CDR3 is 15 amino acids long. The CDR3: CASSGGQKRNEKLFF. In nucleotides, the CDR3 is TGTGCCAGCAGTGGCGGACAGAAACGTAATGAAAAACTGTTTTTT.

This clone turned up a few times. Other nucleotide sequences from this sample produce the same CDR3. The chain combines TRBV5-1 with TRBJ1-1; 7 bases fit TRBD1. V lost 0 bases and J lost 5; bases outside the gene matches: 4. CDR1 is SGHRS and CDR2 is YFSETQ in the germline V gene. The CDR3 runs to 14 residues. DNA of the CDR3: TGCGCCAGCAGCTTGGCTCAGGGGGGTACTGAAGCTTTCTTT. Residues: CASSLAQGGTEAFF.

The chain uses TRBV7-9 and TRBJ1-5; maybe TRBD1 (5 bases). The CDR3 extends over 13 amino acids. V was trimmed by 5 bases and J by 6 bases, leaving 11 bases between them. Germline lookup yields CDR1 SEHNR and CDR2 FQNEAQ (reference sequence). The CDR3 sequence: CASSRDGLQPQHF. The CDR3 DNA follows: TGTGCCAGCAGCCGGGACGGGCTTCAGCCCCAGCATTTT.

The rearrangement uses TRBV6-4 and TRBJ1-1; D unclear. The CDR3 sequence is 13 residues long. Per the germline V gene, CDR1 is MRHNA and CDR2 is SNTAGT. V was trimmed by 4 bases and J by 0 bases, leaving 6 bases between them. The CDR3 is CASSASLNTEAFF. In DNA, the CDR3 is TGTGCCAGCAGTGCTTCCCTGAACACTGAAGCTTTCTTT.

About this clone: One junction end does not reproduce the germline sequence, and a read error may be involved. The V and J genes are TRBV7-7 and TRBJ2-1, with 9 bases fitting TRBD2. The CDR3 has 15 amino acids. CDR1 SSHAT and CDR2 FNYEAQ come from the germline V gene (reference sequence). This chain's CDR3 is CASSLTAGGYNEQFF. CDR3 DNA: TGTGCTAGCAGCTTAACAGCGGGGGGCTACAATGAGCAGTTCTTC.